Each of the 12 T cell receptor beta chains below was sequenced from the same sample in a study of Tregs in tolerant kidney transplant recipients. Their specific antigens are unknown. Some clones are missing from TCRdb's copy, which holds only in-frame ones; the method was immunoSEQ multiplex PCR. The data hold 9,500 to 11,000 clones, with around 91% observed a single time. Here the sequenced sample was Tregs from blood cultured with allogeneic cells, taken before the transplant. The receptors stem from a human patient who received a combined kidney and bone marrow transplant.

The chain recombines TRBV11-3 with TRBJ2-5; 12 bases align to TRBD2. The CDR3 loop spans 15 amino acids. Germline values: CDR1 SGHNT, CDR2 YENEEA. The junction had 3 bases not matched to a gene; V was cut back by 5 bases and J by 2 bases. For the CDR3, the DNA is TGTGCCAGCAGCCCCGGACTAGCGGGACAAGAGACCCAGTACTTC. Translation: CASSPGLAGQETQYF.

The chain employs TRBV18 and TRBJ2-5, with D uncertain. Trimming cost V 8 bases and J 1 base, with 17 bases left between them. The germline CDR1 and CDR2 sequences are KGHSH and LQKENI. This CDR3 has 15 amino acids. Written as DNA, the CDR3 is TGTGCCAGCCAGACGAGGATCGGTCCCCAAGAGACCCAGTACTTC. Its translation is CASQTRIGPQETQYF.

This clone occurred once. The gene calls are TRBV5-1 and TRBJ2-1; the D call may be TRBD1 or TRBD2 (5 bases each). V was pared by 7 bases and J by 8 bases, with 22 bases between. The V gene's germline CDR1 is SGHRS and CDR2 YFSETQ. CDR3 length equals 15 residues. The chain's CDR3 is CASRLGARFLDEQFF. Here the CDR3 DNA reads TGCGCCAGCCGCCTCGGGGCTAGATTTCTCGATGAGCAGTTCTTC.

The chain uses TRBV25-1 and TRBJ2-1; tentatively, D is TRBD1 (6 bases). Germline CDR1 MGHDK, CDR2 SYGVNS. V was shortened by 6 bases and J by 7 bases, with 10 bases between the two germline ends. CDR3 length: 12 residues. The CDR3 coding sequence is TGTGCCAGCAGGAACAGGGTAAATGAGCAGTTCTTC. Its protein product is CASRNRVNEQFF.

This clone has a single count. The gene calls are TRBV6-5 and TRBJ1-1, with 8 bases lining up with TRBD1. Germline V gives CDR1 MNHEY, CDR2 SVGAGI. The J segment lost 0 bases and the V segment lost 6 bases, leaving 3 bases of the junction unmatched. The CDR3 contains 14 residues. The DNA for the CDR3 is TGTGCCAGCAGACGACAGGGGATGAACACTGAAGCTTTCTTT. As protein: CASRRQGMNTEAFF.

The rearrangement joins TRBV6-5 to TRBJ1-2; D gene ambiguous. The ends were cut back, 6 bases at V and 1 base at J, with 15 bases in the middle. CDR1 is MNHEY, CDR2 SVGAGI, per germline. There are 15 residues in the CDR3. The CDR3 nucleotides are TGTGCCAGCAGCCGTCCCGGGTTGCTTAACTATGGCTACACCTTC. Its protein is CASSRPGLLNYGYTF.

The V call is TRBV29-1, the J call TRBJ2-7; 8 bases are a match to TRBD2. The CDR3 length is 12 residues. Losses at the gene ends were 6 bases for V and 7 bases for J; bases not matched to a gene: 8. Germline loops: CDR1 SQVTM, CDR2 ANQGSEA. CDR3 protein: CSVGRVSEEQYF. The CDR3 DNA reads TGCAGCGTCGGGAGGGTTTCGGAAGAGCAGTACTTC.

The gene calls are TRBV5-1 and TRBJ2-5; no clear D gene. The CDR3 has 13 residues. Germline V CDR1 and CDR2: SGHRS, YFSETQ. The V gene lost 0 bases and the J gene lost 5 bases, with 8 bases spanning the gap. The CDR3 sequence is CASSLEGSETQYF. The DNA of the CDR3 is TGCGCCAGCAGCTTGGAAGGTTCGGAGACCCAGTACTTC.

The sample holds one count of this clone. The chain joins TRBV13 to TRBJ2-7; D assignment may be TRBD1 or TRBD2 (5 bases each). Trimming took off 4 bases at V and 7 bases at J, with 11 bases between the two ends. The CDR3 loop spans 12 amino acids. Germline loops: CDR1 PRHDT, CDR2 FYEKMQ (reference sequence). The CDR3 spells CASSSGTGEQYF. The CDR3 coding sequence is TGTGCCAGCAGCTCAGGGACGGGGGAGCAGTACTTC.

The chain links TRBV11-2 to TRBJ1-2; D may be TRBD1 (5 bases). The CDR3 is 14 residues long. Germline CDR1 SGHAT, CDR2 FQNNGV. Trimming cost V 5 bases and J 4 bases, with 14 bases left between them. The chain's CDR3 is CASSGVGTAYGYTF. The CDR3 nucleotides are TGTGCCAGCAGCGGAGTTGGGACGGCCTATGGCTACACCTTC.

DNA for the CDR3: TGTGCCAGCAGCGCCAACAACAGGGTCACTGAAGCTTTCTTT. Translation gives CASSANNRVTEAFF. V gene TRBV7-2 combines with J gene TRBJ1-1; TRBD1 might be the D (6 bases). Germline-derived CDR1 and CDR2 are SGHTA and FQGNSA. CDR3 length: 14 residues. V lost 5 bases, J lost 4 bases, and 14 bases lay in between.

The chain recombines TRBV6-1 with TRBJ2-1; 8 nucleotides align to TRBD2. Trimming took 2 bases from V and 2 from J; bases not matched to a gene: 11. Germline CDR1 MNHNS, CDR2 SASEGT. CDR3 length: 18 amino acids. The CDR3 region has the DNA TGTGCCAGCAGTGAATGGAGCGGGGGTTCGCTTACCTACAATGAGCAGTTCTTC. It specifies CASSEWSGGSLTYNEQFF.